This T cell receptor beta chain was captured by sequencing in a study of T cells in localized non-small cell lung cancer. The table came from immunoSEQ multiplex PCR; TCRdb's copy has only in-frame clones and leaves some out. The data hold about 15,000 clones, with about 80% observed a single time. CDR3 length: 17 residues. Per germline, CDR1 MNHEY and CDR2 SMNVEV (reference sequence). V shed 0 bases and J 6 bases; nucleotides not matched to a gene: 8. The table lists this clone with a few counts. Its antigen remains unknown. Whole-study findings and limits: There were a median 57 of the top 100 tumor clones appearing in adjacent lung. Uninvolved adjacent lung, not tumor, had the highest T cell clonality. Because researchers sequenced only one region of the tumor, heterogeneity is still possible. Higher blood T cell density went with longer overall survival.

The V gene is TRBV27, the J gene TRBJ2-2, with 9 bases lining up with TRBD2. The input for sequencing was peripheral blood, taken before any cancer treatment. The origin of this receptor is a female donor older than 55 with stage I squamous cell lung carcinoma. The CDR3 loop reads CASSLSRRGGGAGELFF. CDR3 sequence (DNA): TGTGCCAGCAGTTTATCGAGGCGGGGGGGCGGTGCCGGGGAGCTGTTTTTT.